The 15 T cell receptor beta chains listed next were all sequenced from one sample in a study of blood T cell repertoires in COVID-19. Profiled with immunoSEQ multiplex PCR; TCRdb holds only in-frame clones, not every one. Among roughly 110,000 clones listed, about 79% were seen once. What was sequenced was peripheral blood. All receptors derive from a man at least 80 years old with COVID-19, enrolled during active disease.

The chain recombines TRBV20-1 with TRBJ1-4; 9 bases match TRBD1. Unmatched junction bases numbered 4, after V lost 3 bases and J lost 5 bases. The CDR3 totals 14 residues. Looked up from germline, CDR1 is DFQATT and CDR2 is SNEGSKA (reference sequence). CDR3 nucleotide sequence: TGCAGTGCTAGTACGGGGACAGGGAATGAAAAACTGTTTTTT. Protein product: CSASTGTGNEKLFF.

This clone was counted a single time. The chain links TRBV9 to TRBJ1-2; 8 bases agree with TRBD1. V was pared by 2 bases and J by 4 bases, with 4 bases of the junction left unmatched. This CDR3 is built from 14 residues. Germline-derived CDR1 and CDR2 are SGDLS and YYNGEE. The CDR3 loop reads CASSVGGQAYGYTF. CDR3 sequence (DNA): TGTGCCAGCAGCGTGGGGGGACAGGCCTATGGCTACACCTTC. Complete variable domain (other parts from reference TRBV9 and TRBJ1-2): DSGVTQTPKHLITATGQRVTLRCSPRSGDLSVYWYQQSLDQGLQFLIQYYNGEERAKGNILERFSAQQFPDLHSELNLSSLELGDSALYFCASSVGGQAYGYTFGSGTRLTVV.

The rearrangement uses TRBV23-1 and TRBJ2-6, with a tentative D call TRBD2 (8 bases). TRBV23-1 falls under the ORF class, with uncertain function. Trimming shortened V by 7 bases and J by 0 bases, and 34 bases separated the two germline ends. The CDR3 extends over 23 amino acids. Written as DNA, the CDR3 is TGCGCCAGCACCCTCCAGCTATACGGGGGGGACAGAATACCCGGCTCTGGGGCCAACGTCCTGACTTTC. It translates to CASTLQLYGGDRIPGSGANVLTF.

The CDR3 sequence is CAINGGGGYNEQFF. For the CDR3, the DNA is TGTGCCATCAATGGGGGCGGGGGCTACAATGAGCAGTTCTTC. The chain carries TRBV10-3 and TRBJ2-1, with a weak D call TRBD2 (7 bases). In germline, CDR1 is ENHRY, CDR2 SYGVKD. There are 14 residues in the CDR3. V was shortened by 7 bases and J by 3 bases, with 13 bases between the two germline ends.

This chain joins TRBV6-1 and TRBJ2-7; 7 bases line up with TRBD2. Trimming at V came to 2 bases and at J to 1 base, leaving 8 bases not matched to a gene. The germline gives CDR1 MNHNS, CDR2 SASEGT. The CDR3 covers 16 residues. The CDR3 DNA reads as TGTGCCAGCAGTGAATTTTGGGAGGGTGGTTCCTACGAGCAGTACTTC. Its translation: CASSEFWEGGSYEQYF.

The chain joins TRBV19 to TRBJ2-6; D is uncertain. This CDR3 has 13 residues. Trimming took off 6 bases at V and 5 bases at J, with 8 bases between the two ends. Germline loops: CDR1 LNHDA, CDR2 SQIVND (reference sequence). The CDR3 sequence: CASRGVRANVLTF. In DNA, the CDR3 is TGTGCCAGTAGGGGCGTACGGGCCAACGTCCTGACTTTC.

This rearrangement joins TRBV18 to TRBJ1-1; weak D call: TRBD1 (5 bases). Deletions cut 6 bases from V and 1 base from J, with 12 bases between. The CDR3 spans 14 residues. Germline CDR1 is KGHSH and CDR2 is LQKENI. The CDR3 DNA sequence: TGTGCCAGCTCTTGGGGACTCTCGAACACTGAAGCTTTCTTT. It translates to CASSWGLSNTEAFF.

The chain employs TRBV9 and TRBJ2-2, with D possibly being TRBD2 (6 bases). With 3 bases removed from V and 5 bases from J, the gap between germline ends came to 11 bases. The CDR3 length is 14 residues. In germline, CDR1 is SGDLS, CDR2 YYNGEE. Written as DNA, the CDR3 is TGTGCCAGCAGCGCCCGGGGGTGGACCGGGGAGCTGTTTTTT. This codes for CASSARGWTGELFF.

This clone was seen only a few times. This chain uses TRBV6-2 or TRBV6-3 with TRBJ2-3; the match to TRBD2 covers 11 bases. This CDR3 is built from 17 residues. With 3 bases clipped from V and 0 bases from J, the junction kept 5 bases outside the gene matches. Germline CDR1 is MNHEY and CDR2 is SVGEGT. CDR3 loop: CASSYYRTSGSTDTQYF. Written as DNA, the CDR3 is TGTGCCAGCAGTTATTACAGGACTAGCGGGAGCACAGATACGCAGTATTTT.

The chain recombines TRBV7-6 with TRBJ2-5; 8 positions agree with TRBD1. V lost 4 bases, J lost 5 bases, and 9 bases stayed unmatched. CDR3 length: 15 residues. Germline V gives CDR1 SGHVS, CDR2 FNYEAQ. CDR3 in DNA: TGTGCCAGCAGCTCCTTCAGACAGGGGAGGGAGACCCAGTACTTC. This translates into CASSSFRQGRETQYF.

This clone is a singleton in its sample. The chain carries TRBV4-2 and TRBJ1-5; 9 bases match TRBD1. V gave up 3 bases and J gave up 7 bases; unmatched junction bases: 4. Germline V lookup: CDR1 LGHNA, CDR2 YNFKEQ. The CDR3 is made up of 14 amino acids. The CDR3 loop reads CASSQTGGGQPQHF. The CDR3 DNA follows: TGTGCCAGCAGCCAGACAGGGGGGGGGCAGCCCCAGCATTTT.

The V call is TRBV23-1, the J call TRBJ1-5; TRBD1 is a possible D gene (6 bases). TRBV23-1 is an ORF for which the function is uncertain. The V end was cut by 5 bases, the J end by 11 bases, with 10 bases between. This CDR3 spans 11 amino acids. CDR3 residues: CASSTRQAQHF. As DNA, the CDR3 is TGCGCCAGCAGTACCCGACAGGCCCAGCATTTT.

The chain recombines TRBV5-1 with TRBJ2-3, with 8 bases matching TRBD2. Per germline, CDR1 SGHRS and CDR2 YFSETQ. With V trimmed by 2 bases and J by 4 bases, 6 bases remained unmatched. The CDR3 is 15 residues long. The CDR3 DNA reads TGCGCCAGCAGCTTATACCGGGAGGGCCCAGATACGCAGTATTTT. Protein sequence: CASSLYREGPDTQYF.

The genes are TRBV6-2 or TRBV6-3 and TRBJ2-1; TRBD2 matches at 10 bases. Germline loops: CDR1 MNHEY, CDR2 SVGEGT. Trimming at V came to 5 bases and at J to 0 bases, leaving 13 bases not matched to a gene. The CDR3 runs 19 residues. The CDR3 sequence: CASSAPGLAFHGSYNEQFF. CDR3 nucleotide sequence: TGTGCCAGCAGTGCCCCGGGACTAGCGTTTCATGGCTCCTACAATGAGCAGTTCTTC.

The genes are TRBV28 and TRBJ1-1; no definite D call. With 1 base removed from V and 4 bases from J, the gap between germline ends came to 22 bases. The germline gives CDR1 MDHEN, CDR2 SYDVKM. The CDR3 runs to 18 residues. The CDR3 sequence: CASSLLMVVRVISTEAFF. The CDR3 DNA follows: TGTGCCAGCAGTTTATTGATGGTGGTTCGGGTAATATCCACTGAAGCTTTCTTT.